The clone carrying this T cell receptor beta chain showed up just a few times. This entry belongs to a study of blood T cell repertoires in COVID-19. Looking at the study overall: The United States, Italy and Spain provided the acute and convalescent COVID-19 samples. PBMCs, B-cell-depleted T cells, or T cells provided the cDNA or gDNA that made up the material.

Original handling: Amplification with reference gene primers provided the estimates of nucleated cell counts. Assay used: immunoSEQ multiplex PCR; TCRdb lists only in-frame clones, some missing. V, J and clone size are taken as reported in that table, and D and trimming were inferred from the DNA itself. This table holds thousands of clones, roughly 77% found once. The sequenced material came from peripheral blood. The TCR was taken from a man aged 55 to 70 with acute or convalescent COVID-19.

The CDR3 sequence is CASSYSGGGNQPQHF. The DNA of the CDR3 is TGTGCCAGCAGTTACTCAGGGGGCGGCAATCAGCCCCAGCATTTT. The rearrangement uses TRBV6-5 and TRBJ1-5, with 7 bases lining up with TRBD1. The CDR3 is 15 residues long. Trimming removed 0 bases from V and 2 bases from J; junction bases left unmatched: 1. The germline V gene has CDR1 MNHEY and CDR2 SVGAGI.